One sample yielded the 30 T cell receptor beta chains listed below, sequenced in a study of T cells in women clearing cervical HPV infection. Measured with immunoSEQ multiplex PCR; TCRdb has only the in-frame clones, and not every one. This table holds roughly 30,000 clones. Sequencing used blood buffy coat. Every receptor here comes from a woman aged 18 to 75 with a cervical HPV16 infection that either progressed to CIN3+ or cleared (not recorded which).

Comment on this clone: With the read ending 3 residues before the CDR3 end, the germline J gene is used to fill in that end. V and J are TRBV20-1 and TRBJ1-2; TRBD1 agrees at 12 bases. CDR1 is DFQATT, CDR2 SNEGSKA, per germline (reference sequence). The CDR3 is made up of 14 amino acids. CDR3 in amino acids: CSARDPGTGGGYTF. The DNA read from the CDR3 is TGCAGTGCTAGAGATCCCGGGACAGGGGGCGGC.

Points on this clone: The CDR3 is cut off 3 residues early in the read; its end comes from the germline J gene. The sample contains more than one DNA sequence encoding this CDR3. The chain has TRBV5-6 and TRBJ1-2; D might be TRBD1 (6 bases). The CDR3 runs to 13 residues. Trimming pared 8 bases from V and 5 bases from J, leaving 16 bases between. Looked up from germline, CDR1 is SGHDT and CDR2 is YYEEEE. The CDR3 loop reads CASSPDSLYGYTF. CDR3 DNA (partial): TGTGCCAGTAGCCCGGACAGTTTGTATGGC.

In regard to this clone: The read ends 3 residues shy of where the CDR3 ends; the end is completed using the germline J gene. This chain joins TRBV2 and TRBJ1-2; TRBD1 agrees at 7 bases. The CDR3 totals 13 residues. Germline CDR1 and CDR2: SNHLY and FYNNEI. Germline trimming cut 4 bases from V and 7 bases from J; bases unmatched to any gene: 6. The covered CDR3 bases are TGTGCCAGCAGTGCCACAGGGGATCTTGGC. As protein: CASSATGDLG. The full CDR3 protein is CASSATGDLGYTF.

Regarding this clone: Sequencing ends 3 residues short of the CDR3 end; the germline J gene provides the rest. This chain links TRBV2 with TRBJ2-3; 7 bases are a match to TRBD2. The germline gives CDR1 SNHLY, CDR2 FYNNEI. J lost 1 base, V lost 5 bases, and 9 bases had no gene match. The CDR3 runs to 16 residues. The DNA read from the CDR3 is TGTGCCAGCAGTCGCGGGGGAGCAGCTGGCACAGATACG. Translation gives CASSRGGAAGTDT. The whole CDR3 sequence reads CASSRGGAAGTDTQYF.

Turning to this clone: The read gets to within 3 residues of the CDR3 end, and the germline J gene fills in the rest. This chain connects TRBV6-2 or TRBV6-3 to TRBJ2-3; a weak D match, TRBD2 (5 bases). CDR1 MNHEY and CDR2 SVGEGT come from the germline V gene. The CDR3 runs 14 residues. Incomplete CDR3 DNA: TGTGCCAGCAGTTACGGACGGGGAAAAGAGACG. Residues: CASSYGRGKET. The complete CDR3 sequence is CASSYGRGKETQYF.

A word on this clone: The read gets to within 3 residues of the CDR3 end, and the germline J gene fills in the rest. The V call is TRBV30, the J call TRBJ2-1; 10 nucleotides agree with TRBD2. The CDR3 has 15 amino acids. In germline, CDR1 is GTSNPN, CDR2 SVGIG (reference sequence). V was pared by 0 bases and J by 3 bases, with 2 bases of the junction left unmatched. The CDR3 sequence: CAWSVGTSDYNEQFF. The sequenced CDR3 bases are TGTGCCTGGAGTGTAGGGACTAGCGACTACAATGAG.

A remark on this clone: Coverage ceases 3 residues before the CDR3 finishes, and the germline J gene fills in the end. The V gene is TRBV20-1, the J gene TRBJ2-5, with TRBD2 as a possible D gene (6 bases). The germline CDR1 and CDR2 sequences are DFQATT and SNEGSKA (reference sequence). V was trimmed by 6 bases and J by 0 bases, leaving 17 bases between them. CDR3 length: 15 amino acids. The CDR3 loop is CSARPGGDYQETQYF. CDR3 DNA (partial): TGCAGTGCCCGACCGGGCGGGGACTACCAAGAGACC.

A note on this clone: Sequencing ends 3 residues short of the CDR3 end; the germline J gene provides the rest. The rearrangement uses TRBV6-2 or TRBV6-3 and TRBJ2-6, with D possibly being TRBD1 (6 bases). CDR1 MNHEY and CDR2 SVGEGT come from the germline V gene. V shed 5 bases and J shed 2 bases, with 13 bases lying between them. The CDR3 contains 16 residues. The covered CDR3 bases are TGTGCCAGCAGTACCTACAGGGTGACTGGGGCCAACGTC. It yields the protein CASSTYRVTGANV. The CDR3 in full is CASSTYRVTGANVLTF.

Comment on this clone: The sequenced fragment ends 3 residues before the CDR3 boundary, so the rest is inferred from the germline J gene. The chain carries TRBV2 and TRBJ2-5; TRBD2 agrees at 12 bases. J lost 1 base, V lost 6 bases, and 3 bases had no gene match. The CDR3 extends over 15 amino acids. From germline, CDR1 is SNHLY and CDR2 FYNNEI. The part of the CDR3 DNA that was read is TGTGCCAGCAGGAGGACTAGCGGGGCCCAAGAGACC. It yields the protein CASRRTSGAQET. The entire CDR3 protein reads CASRRTSGAQETQYF. Full variable domain (outside the CDR3, taken from reference TRBV2 and TRBJ2-5): EPEVTQTPSHQVTQMGQEVILRCVPISNHLYFYWYRQILGQKVEFLVSFYNNEISEKSEIFDDQFSVERPDGSNFTLKIRSTKLEDSAMYFCASRRTSGAQETQYFGPGTRLLVL.

In the case of this clone: The CDR3 end is not reached by the read, which stops 3 residues before it; the germline J gene fills it in. The chain recombines TRBV20-1 with TRBJ2-3; perhaps TRBD1 as D (5 bases). The CDR3 covers 14 residues. Germline V lookup: CDR1 DFQATT, CDR2 SNEGSKA (reference sequence). V lost 6 bases to trimming and J lost 3 bases, with 16 bases between them. The CDR3 here is CSARPAQGTDTQYF. The CDR3 bases that were read are TGCAGTGCGCGGCCCGCGCAGGGTACAGATACG.

On this clone itself: The read is 3 residues too short to cover the CDR3 end, so that end is filled in from the germline J gene. The chain couples TRBV7-9 to TRBJ1-4; 8 bases are shared with TRBD1. Germline V gene lookup returns CDR1 SEHNR and CDR2 FQNEAQ (reference sequence). V lost 6 bases, J lost 10 bases, and 4 bases stayed unmatched. This CDR3 has 12 residues. The DNA read from the CDR3 is TGTGCCAGCAGGCAGGGGGCTACAAAA. Amino acid sequence: CASRQGATK. The whole CDR3 protein reads CASRQGATKLFF.

As regards this clone: The read ends 3 residues before the CDR3 terminus; that terminus is restored from the germline J gene. The gene calls are TRBV18 and TRBJ1-4; D perhaps matches TRBD1 (5 bases). The CDR3 is 18 amino acids. Trimming took off 0 bases at V and 0 bases at J, with 14 bases between the two ends. Germline V gene data show CDR1 as KGHSH and CDR2 as LQKENI. The sequenced part of the CDR3 DNA is TGTGCCAGCTCACCACCGGGAGGGGCGATTGCAACTAATGAAAAA. It encodes CASSPPGGAIATNEK. The complete CDR3 protein is CASSPPGGAIATNEKLFF.

Details on this clone: Sequencing ends 3 residues short of the CDR3 end; the germline J gene provides the rest. V and J are TRBV11-2 and TRBJ2-5; D may be TRBD1 (5 bases). The CDR3 sequence is 13 residues long. Looked up from germline, CDR1 is SGHAT and CDR2 is FQNNGV. V was shortened by 5 bases and J by 4 bases, with 11 bases between the two germline ends. The CDR3 here is CASSMGRVETQYF. The sequenced part of the CDR3 DNA is TGTGCCAGCAGCATGGGCAGGGTAGAGACC.

As to this clone: The read ends 3 residues before the CDR3 terminus; that terminus is restored from the germline J gene. The genes are TRBV30 and TRBJ1-1, with D possibly matching TRBD1 (5 bases). Trimming shortened V by 0 bases and J by 1 base, and 6 bases separated the two germline ends. The CDR3 contains 13 residues. Germline V gene lookup returns CDR1 GTSNPN and CDR2 SVGIG (reference sequence). CDR3 amino acids: CAWSVQENTEAFF. CDR3 DNA (partial): TGTGCCTGGAGTGTACAGGAGAACACTGAA.

Comments on this clone: The CDR3 goes on 3 residues after the read ends, and that part is filled in from the germline J gene. The chain has TRBV11-3 and TRBJ2-3, with TRBD2 matching over 10 bases. V shed 5 bases and J 3 bases; nucleotides not matched to a gene: 2. Germline V gene sequence: CDR1 SGHNT, CDR2 YENEEA. This CDR3 has 14 residues. The part of the CDR3 DNA that was read is TGTGCCAGCAGCCAGGGACTAGCGACAGATACG. Translation: CASSQGLATDT. Given in full, the CDR3 is CASSQGLATDTQYF.

About this clone itself: The read gets to within 3 residues of the CDR3 end, and the germline J gene fills in the rest. The V gene is TRBV20-1, the J gene TRBJ1-4; the D is unclear. The CDR3 runs 11 residues. Trimming shortened V by 6 bases and J by 5 bases, and 7 bases separated the two germline ends. Germline CDR1 is DFQATT and CDR2 is SNEGSKA (reference sequence). The part of the CDR3 DNA that was read is TGCAGTGCGATAAGGAATGAAAAA. Amino acid sequence: CSAIRNEK. In full, the CDR3 reads CSAIRNEKLFF.

With regard to this clone: The CDR3 goes on 3 residues after the read ends, and that part is filled in from the germline J gene. The chain combines TRBV30 with TRBJ2-5; no firm D call. The CDR3 sequence is 11 residues long. Trimming pared 5 bases from V and 7 bases from J, leaving 11 bases between. The germline gives CDR1 GTSNPN, CDR2 SVGIG (reference sequence). CDR3: CAWESVGTQYF. CDR3 DNA (partial): TGTGCCTGGGAAAGTGTCGGGACC. The full variable domain, completed using reference TRBV30 and TRBJ2-5, is SQTIHQWPATLVQPVGSPLSLECTVEGTSNPNLYWYRQAAGRGLQLLFYSVGIGQISSEVPQNLSASRPQDRQFILSSKKLLLSDSGFYLCAWESVGTQYFGPGTRLLVL.

Notes on this clone: The observed sequence ends 3 residues before the CDR3 terminus, with the missing tail filled in from the germline J gene. This chain joins TRBV20-1 and TRBJ2-7, with D tentatively TRBD1 (6 bases). V lost 6 bases to trimming and J lost 0 bases, with 18 bases between them. CDR1 DFQATT and CDR2 SNEGSKA come from the germline V gene (reference sequence). The CDR3 runs 15 residues. The CDR3 DNA, read in part, is TGCAGTGCCCCCGGCCTCAGGGGCCGCTCCTACGAG. Amino acids: CSAPGLRGRSYE. The complete CDR3 sequence is CSAPGLRGRSYEQYF.

Comment on this clone: The CDR3 extends 3 residues past the end of the read, so its final part is completed from the germline J gene. The V gene is TRBV5-1, the J gene TRBJ1-1; TRBD1 matches 7 bases. The CDR3 runs 15 residues. Germline trimming cut 6 bases from V and 6 bases from J; bases unmatched to any gene: 14. Germline values: CDR1 SGHRS, CDR2 YFSETQ. The sequenced part of the CDR3 DNA is TGCGCCAGCAATGGGATGGGCAGGGGGGATTCTGAA. Translated, it gives CASNGMGRGDSE. The whole CDR3 reads CASNGMGRGDSEAFF.

As for this clone: The read is 3 residues too short to cover the CDR3 end, so that end is filled in from the germline J gene. This sequence joins TRBV7-9 and TRBJ1-6; D ambiguous. The CDR3 is made up of 13 amino acids. Looked up from germline, CDR1 is SEHNR and CDR2 is FQNEAQ (reference sequence). The V end lost 1 base, the J end lost 9 bases, and 7 bases lay between the germline ends. This chain's CDR3 is CASSLGAPSPLHF. The covered CDR3 bases are TGTGCCAGCAGCTTAGGAGCGCCTTCACCC.

The part of the CDR3 DNA that was read is TGCAGTGCTAGACAACCGCGAGCTTCCAACGAG. It encodes CSARQPRASNE. The entire CDR3 is CSARQPRASNEQYF. This chain uses TRBV20-1 with TRBJ2-7; no reliable D call. The read ends 3 residues early relative to the CDR3; the germline J gene fills the gap. Trimming took off 2 bases at V and 5 bases at J, with 16 bases between the two ends. Germline assignment: CDR1 DFQATT and CDR2 SNEGSKA (reference sequence). The CDR3 length is 14 residues.

Regarding this clone: The sequenced fragment ends 3 residues before the CDR3 boundary, so the rest is inferred from the germline J gene. The V gene is TRBV7-6, the J gene TRBJ2-5; TRBD2 aligns across 13 bases. Germline loops: CDR1 SGHVS, CDR2 FNYEAQ. The CDR3 extends over 16 amino acids. Trimming at V came to 5 bases and at J to 5 bases, leaving 8 bases not matched to a gene. The part of the CDR3 DNA that was read is TGTGCCAGCAGCCTCGGACTAGCGGGAGTGGGTGAGACC. Translation gives CASSLGLAGVGET. The CDR3 reads in full as CASSLGLAGVGETQYF.

With regard to this clone: The read gets to within 3 residues of the CDR3 end, and the germline J gene fills in the rest. The chain has TRBV5-1 and TRBJ1-6; D possibly corresponds to TRBD1 (5 bases). Trimming removed 4 bases at V and 7 bases at J, with 15 bases between. Looked up from germline, CDR1 is SGHRS and CDR2 is YFSETQ. The CDR3 runs 15 residues. The CDR3 loop reads CASSPQGAGNSPLHF. CDR3 DNA, as far as it was read: TGCGCCAGCAGCCCCCAAGGGGCAGGGAATTCACCC.

In the case of this clone: The read is 3 residues too short to cover the CDR3 end, so that end is filled in from the germline J gene. This chain links TRBV6-1 with TRBJ1-2, with D uncertain. Germline V lookup: CDR1 MNHNS, CDR2 SASEGT. This CDR3 region has 10 residues. The sequenced CDR3 bases are TGTGCCAGCAGTGACTACGAC. Translated: CASSDYD. The whole CDR3 reads CASSDYDYTF.

As for this clone: The read terminates 3 residues ahead of where the CDR3 ends, so the germline J gene completes it. The V call is TRBV13, the J call TRBJ1-1, with 7 bases fitting TRBD1. The V gene end was trimmed by 4 bases and the J gene end by 3 bases; junction bases not matched to a gene: 5. The CDR3 totals 14 residues. Per the germline V gene, CDR1 is PRHDT and CDR2 is FYEKMQ (reference sequence). The CDR3 region is CASSYRTGYTEAFF. Partial CDR3 DNA: TGTGCCAGCAGCTATCGGACAGGTTACACTGAA.

To note about this clone: The read stops 3 residues short of the end of the CDR3; the missing end is completed from the germline J gene. The rearrangement joins TRBV5-6 to TRBJ2-1; 9 bases match TRBD1. Looked up from germline, CDR1 is SGHDT and CDR2 is YYEEEE. This CDR3 spans 13 amino acids. V trimming: 9 bases; J trimming: 7 bases; junction bases outside the gene matches: 8. The CDR3 protein is CATGTGNWNEQFF. The sequenced CDR3 bases are TGTGCCACCGGGACAGGGAATTGGAATGAG.

On this clone: The CDR3 end falls 3 residues outside the read, so it is completed with the germline J gene. This chain uses TRBV5-1 with TRBJ2-2; TRBD2 might be the D (5 bases). Germline V gives CDR1 SGHRS, CDR2 YFSETQ. The CDR3 is made up of 16 amino acids. This CDR3 reads CASSWRYDATNEKLFF. Incomplete CDR3 DNA: TGCGCCAGCAGCTGGAGGTACGATGCAACTAATGAAAAG.

Partial CDR3 DNA: TGCAGTGCTCCTACTAGCGGGAGCTACGAG. Protein product: CSAPTSGSYE. The entire CDR3 sequence reads CSAPTSGSYEQYF. J is TRBJ2-7 and V is TRBV20-1; the match to TRBD2 covers 11 bases. Sequencing ends 3 residues short of the CDR3 end; the germline J gene provides the rest. Germline V gene lookup returns CDR1 DFQATT and CDR2 SNEGSKA (reference sequence). The CDR3 covers 13 residues. The junction had 3 bases not matched to a gene; V was cut back by 5 bases and J by 3 bases.

For this clone: The read gets to within 3 residues of the CDR3 end, and the germline J gene fills in the rest. The genes are TRBV7-6 and TRBJ2-7, with D possibly TRBD2 on 6 matching bases. Germline values: CDR1 SGHVS, CDR2 FNYEAQ. V lost 3 bases to trimming and J lost 0 bases, with 6 bases between them. The CDR3 extends over 13 amino acids. The sequenced CDR3 bases are TGTGCCAGCAGCTTCGGGGGCTCCTACGAG. Translated, it gives CASSFGGSYE. The entire CDR3 is CASSFGGSYEQYF.

Points on this clone: The CDR3 end is not reached by the read, which stops 3 residues before it; the germline J gene fills it in. V and J are TRBV11-2 and TRBJ1-6; 9 bases agree with TRBD1. The trim removed 0 bases at V and 6 bases at J, leaving 0 bases unmatched. Germline CDR1 reads SGHAT; CDR2 reads FQNNGV. CDR3 length: 15 amino acids. The CDR3 DNA, read in part, is TGTGCCAGCAGCTTAGAGACAGGGGGTAATTCACCC. Amino acid sequence: CASSLETGGNSP. The complete CDR3 protein is CASSLETGGNSPLHF.